The T cell receptor beta chain described here comes from a study of beta chain features in type 1 diabetes. Study observations and caveats: Sequencing from cDNA could over-represent high-TCR-expressing cells. When Type 1 diabetes patients were examined, their TCRB CDR3s proved moderately but significantly shorter in all four CD4+ subsets.

All of the isolated RNA was reverse transcribed, so expressed TCRB transcripts were sequenced. Only in-frame clones appear in the TCRdb table, and some are missing; sequencing was by immunoSEQ multiplex PCR. The sample has 150,000 to 200,000 clones; over 55% are singletons. V gave up 5 bases and J gave up 2 bases; unmatched junction bases: 8. The CDR3 runs to 15 residues. The germline V gene has CDR1 SGHVS and CDR2 FNYEAQ. As to this clone: No antigen is known for it.

Sequencing was done on a sample of naive CD4+ T cells from blood. This chain connects TRBV7-6 to TRBJ1-1, with 7 nucleotides matching TRBD1. This clonotype originated in a man aged 25-45 years with type 1 diabetes. The CDR3 DNA reads as TGTGCCAGCAGCCCCCGGGGACAGCCAAACACTGAAGCTTTCTTT. This sequence encodes CASSPRGQPNTEAFF.